The rows below give T cell receptor beta chains drawn from one sample of a study of shared clonotypes between healthy human individuals. Measured with immunoSEQ multiplex PCR; TCRdb has only the in-frame clones, and not every one. The sample holds more than 1.2 million clones, 97% to 99% seen once. The sample was naive CD4+ T cells sorted from blood. The receptors were sampled from a man aged 25-45 years in good health. Each CDR3 is given with its conserved first and last residue. A D gene is named only where the DNA matches it firmly. Only some rows state a clone size, as once, few, many or a class for expanded clones.

TGTGCCAGCAGAGGCAGTCCTAACTATGGCTACACCTTC	CASRGSPNYGYTF	.	TRBV27	TRBJ1-2	.
TGTGCCAGCAGGGCCTCTGGGGCCAACGTCCTGACTTTC	CASRASGANVLTF	.	TRBV2	TRBJ2-6	.
TGTGCCAGCATCGATAAAGCGGGAGCGGTTGTTGAGCAGTTCTTC	CASIDKAGAVVEQFF	TRBD2	TRBV7-9	TRBJ2-1	.
TGTGCCAGCAGCTTATCGGCAGACAACAATGAGCAGTTCTTC	CASSLSADNNEQFF	.	TRBV7-9	TRBJ2-1	.
TGTGCCAGCAGCCCCTACCGGGAGCCCGTTAACAATGAGCAGTTCTTC	CASSPYREPVNNEQFF	.	TRBV11-2	TRBJ2-1	.
TGTGCCAGCTCACCCCGGGGACAGGGGGACTATGGCTACACCTTC	CASSPRGQGDYGYTF	TRBD1	TRBV18	TRBJ1-2	.
TGCGCCAGCAGCTTTGGGGCGGGAGAGACCCAGTACTTC	CASSFGAGETQYF	.	TRBV5-1	TRBJ2-5	.
TGTGCCAGTAGTATAATAACTTGGGAGACCCAGTACTTC	CASSIITWETQYF	.	TRBV19	TRBJ2-5	.
TGTGCCATCAGCGGGACAGAGAATCAGCCCCAGCATTTT	CAISGTENQPQHF	TRBD1	TRBV10-3	TRBJ1-5	.
TGTGCCAGCAGTGACCCCGTGATTAATGAAAAACTGTTTTTT	CASSDPVINEKLFF	.	TRBV25-1	TRBJ1-4	.
TGTGCCAGCAGTGAACAGGGGCCTGGGGCCAACGTCCTGACTTTC	CASSEQGPGANVLTF	.	TRBV6-1	TRBJ2-6	.
TGTGCCAGCAGCTTGGGGGGCCCCGGGGAGCTGTTTTTT	CASSLGGPGELFF	.	TRBV11-3	TRBJ2-2	.
TGTGCCATCAGTGAGCCACAAAGGACAGGCTCCTACGAGCAGTACTTC	CAISEPQRTGSYEQYF	TRBD1	TRBV10-3	TRBJ2-7	.
TGTGCCAGCAGTAAACAGGGCGGGGGCCAAGAGACCCAGTACTTC	CASSKQGGGQETQYF	.	TRBV6-1	TRBJ2-5	.
TGCAGCGTTCAGTCTGGTGAGCAGTTCTTC	CSVQSGEQFF	.	TRBV29-1	TRBJ2-1	once
TGTGCCAGCGGCTTACAGGGAGGTCTTAACTATGGCTACACCTTC	CASGLQGGLNYGYTF	.	TRBV28	TRBJ1-2	.
TGTGCCAGCAGGGGTATGAACACTGAAGCTTTCTTT	CASRGMNTEAFF	.	TRBV27	TRBJ1-1	.
TGTGCCAGCAGCTTAGGGCAGGGTAACCCCTATATGAACACTGAAGCTTTCTTT	CASSLGQGNPYMNTEAFF	.	TRBV11-2	TRBJ1-1	.
TGTGCCAGCAGCCCACAAGACGGACAGCAGTACTTC	CASSPQDGQQYF	.	TRBV9	TRBJ2-7	.
TGTGCCAGCCCCAGGCCCCGGGAATCGCAGGATACGCAGTATTTT	CASPRPRESQDTQYF	.	TRBV5-4	TRBJ2-3	.
TGCAGCGGCCTGGAGGGGCAAGAGACCCAGTACTTC	CSGLEGQETQYF	.	TRBV29-1	TRBJ2-5	.
TGTGCCAGCAGTTACTTGCCCCAGAGCACAGATACGCAGTATTTT	CASSYLPQSTDTQYF	.	TRBV6-6	TRBJ2-3	.
TGCGCCAGCAGCTATTCGGGGAGTCCCTTGGGTGAGCAGTTCTTC	CASSYSGSPLGEQFF	.	TRBV5-1	TRBJ2-1	.
TGTGCCAGCAGTTACCTAGCGGGAGGGCCGACAGATACGCAGTATTTT	CASSYLAGGPTDTQYF	TRBD2	TRBV6-5	TRBJ2-3	.
TGCGCCAGCAGTGATAGGGGAGAGCAGTACTTC	CASSDRGEQYF	.	TRBV10-1	TRBJ2-7	.
TGTGCCAGCAGCCCAGGGACAGGGCCTGGAAACACCATATATTTT	CASSPGTGPGNTIYF	TRBD1	TRBV5-5	TRBJ1-3	.
TGTGCCAGCAGCCTGGGACCCGTGAACACCGGGGAGCTGTTTTTT	CASSLGPVNTGELFF	.	TRBV5-5	TRBJ2-2	.
TGTGCCAGCAGGGGACCATATGGCTACACCTTC	CASRGPYGYTF	.	TRBV28	TRBJ1-2	.
TGCGCCAGCAGACCGCCGGGACACTCTGGAAACACCATATATTTT	CASRPPGHSGNTIYF	.	TRBV23-1	TRBJ1-3	.
TGTGCCAGCGGTTCAGCTGGACTAGCGGGAGTAGCTCCCTACAATGAGCAGTTCTTC	CASGSAGLAGVAPYNEQFF	TRBD2	TRBV27	TRBJ2-1	.
TGTGCCAGCAGCTTTGGGGGATTGGAGGGGACGAATCAGCCCCAGCATTTT	CASSFGGLEGTNQPQHF	.	TRBV5-4	TRBJ1-5	.
TGTGCCAGCAGCTTATCCACAGATACGCAGTATTTT	CASSLSTDTQYF	.	TRBV7-3	TRBJ2-3	.
TGTGCCAGCAGTGGGGGGACAGGCGGGGAGCAGTACTTC	CASSGGTGGEQYF	TRBD1	TRBV6-1	TRBJ2-7	.
TGTGCCAGCAGCTTACAACCTCTTACCGGGGAGCTGTTTTTT	CASSLQPLTGELFF	.	TRBV7-3	TRBJ2-2	.
TGTGCCAGTAGTATAGCGGGAGCTTCCAAAAACATTCAGTACTTC	CASSIAGASKNIQYF	.	TRBV19	TRBJ2-4	.
TGTGCCAGCGGGCCAGGGGGCGATTTTGAAAAACTGTTTTTT	CASGPGGDFEKLFF	TRBD1	TRBV5-5	TRBJ1-4	.
TGCGCCAGCCGAAACGACAGGGTCACCGGGGAGCTGTTTTTT	CASRNDRVTGELFF	TRBD1	TRBV5-1	TRBJ2-2	.
TGTGCCAGCGGCCCGGGGGCGCGGGAGCAGTACTTC	CASGPGAREQYF	.	TRBV7-9	TRBJ2-7	.
TGCGCCAGTCGATGGACCGGGGAGCTGTTTTTT	CASRWTGELFF	.	TRBV5-1	TRBJ2-2	.
TGCGCCACCAGTAGGGCAGGGGGTTCCTACGAGCAGTACTTC	CATSRAGGSYEQYF	TRBD1	TRBV10-2	TRBJ2-7	.
TGCGCCAGCAGCGCGGGACTAGCGGGGCTGACTAACACCGGGGAGCTGTTTTTT	CASSAGLAGLTNTGELFF	TRBD2	TRBV5-1	TRBJ2-2	.
TGCGCCAGCAGCCATACAGGGGCAGAGACCCAGTACTTC	CASSHTGAETQYF	TRBD1	TRBV5-1	TRBJ2-5	.
TGTGCCAGCAGCCCCGACAGTTTGGATACCCACGAGCAGTACTTC	CASSPDSLDTHEQYF	.	TRBV7-8	TRBJ2-7	.
TGTGCCAGCAGCTGGACTAGCGGAGCTACCTACAATGAGCAGTTCTTC	CASSWTSGATYNEQFF	TRBD2	TRBV5-8	TRBJ2-1	.
TGTGCCTGGATCCCAGCGGGAGGGGCCACAGATACGCAGTATTTT	CAWIPAGGATDTQYF	TRBD2	TRBV30	TRBJ2-3	.
TGCGCCAGCAGCTTGGCCCGGGACAGGGAAGTAAACACCGGGGAGCTGTTTTTT	CASSLARDREVNTGELFF	TRBD1	TRBV5-1	TRBJ2-2	.
TGCGCCAGCAGCCCGGAAGGACGCCCGTCGGATACGCAGTATTTT	CASSPEGRPSDTQYF	.	TRBV5-1	TRBJ2-3	.
TGTGCCAGCTGGGCAGGGGGAGTGCAGACCCAGTACTTC	CASWAGGVQTQYF	TRBD1	TRBV6-5	TRBJ2-5	.
TGTGCCAGCAGTTTTAGGGCCCCAATGGGAGCGAACACTGAAGCTTTCTTT	CASSFRAPMGANTEAFF	.	TRBV27	TRBJ1-1	.
TGTGCCAGCAGCTTAATGGGACAGCGCTACGAGCAGTACTTC	CASSLMGQRYEQYF	TRBD1	TRBV7-2	TRBJ2-7	.
TGCGCCAGCAGCCTAAGGACTAGCGGGAGTTCCGATGAGCAGTTCTTC	CASSLRTSGSSDEQFF	TRBD2	TRBV5-1	TRBJ2-1	.
TGCGCCAGCAGTGAGAGGGGACTAGCCAAAAACATTCAGTACTTC	CASSERGLAKNIQYF	.	TRBV10-2	TRBJ2-4	.
TGTGCCAGCAGTCGAGAGGCTAGCGGAGTCTCCTACGAGCAGTACTTC	CASSREASGVSYEQYF	TRBD2	TRBV2	TRBJ2-7	.